Only a few counts were recorded for the clone carrying this TCR beta chain. Antigen specificity is unknown. The sample comes from a study of CD8+ T cells in alopecia areata. Study in general: Treated patients swallowed 5 to 10 mg of oral tofacitinib twice daily. Notes on the study in general: More clonal than normal scalp was lesional scalp, particularly alopecia totalis/universalis.

cDNA prepared by RNA extraction and subsequent reverse transcription served as the template for sequencing. Libraries were prepared by immunoSEQ multiplex PCR; TCRdb keeps only in-frame clonotypes and omits some of them. Altogether over 120,000 clones are present, about 60% being singletons, with the ten largest covering roughly 6.7%. The sample here was CD4+ T cells sorted from blood, taken at week 0. The receptor was derived from a human donor with alopecia areata.

The CDR3 loop reads CASIGGAILTDTQYF. DNA for the CDR3: TGTGCCAGCATCGGGGGGGCCATTTTAACAGATACGCAGTATTTT. The chain recombines TRBV21-1 with TRBJ2-3; TRBD2, the table's D call, was not compared with the DNA. TRBV21-1 is deemed a pseudogene. The CDR3 is 15 amino acids.